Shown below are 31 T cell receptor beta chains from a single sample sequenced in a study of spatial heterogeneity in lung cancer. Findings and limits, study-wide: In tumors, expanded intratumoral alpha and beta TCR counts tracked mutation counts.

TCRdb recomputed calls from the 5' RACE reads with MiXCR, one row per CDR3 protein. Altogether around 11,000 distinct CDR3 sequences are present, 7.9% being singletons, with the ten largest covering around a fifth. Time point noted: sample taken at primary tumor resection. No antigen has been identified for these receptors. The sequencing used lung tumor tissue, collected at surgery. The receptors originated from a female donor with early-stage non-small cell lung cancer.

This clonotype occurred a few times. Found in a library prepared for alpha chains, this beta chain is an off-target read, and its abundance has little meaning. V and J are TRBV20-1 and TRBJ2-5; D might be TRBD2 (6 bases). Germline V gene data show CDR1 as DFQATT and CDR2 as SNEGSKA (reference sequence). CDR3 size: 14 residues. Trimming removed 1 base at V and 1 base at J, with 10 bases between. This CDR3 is CSARGGTSQETQYF. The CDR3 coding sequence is TGCAGTGCTAGAGGGGGGACTTCCCAAGAGACCCAGTACTTC.

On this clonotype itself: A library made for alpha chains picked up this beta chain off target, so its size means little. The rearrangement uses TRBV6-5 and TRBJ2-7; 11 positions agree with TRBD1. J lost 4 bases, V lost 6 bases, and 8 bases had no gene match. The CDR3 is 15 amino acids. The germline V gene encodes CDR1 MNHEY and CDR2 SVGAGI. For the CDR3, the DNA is TGTGCCAGCAGACGTGCGGGACAGGGGGTTTACGAGCAGTACTTC. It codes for CASRRAGQGVYEQYF.

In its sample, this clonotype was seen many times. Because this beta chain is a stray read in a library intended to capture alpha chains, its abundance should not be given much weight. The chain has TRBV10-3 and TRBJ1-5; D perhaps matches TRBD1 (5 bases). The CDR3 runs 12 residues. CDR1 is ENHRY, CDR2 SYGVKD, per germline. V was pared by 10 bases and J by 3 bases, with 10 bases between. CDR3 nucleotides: TGTGCCACCTCCGGGACCAATCAGCCCCAGCATTTT. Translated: CATSGTNQPQHF.

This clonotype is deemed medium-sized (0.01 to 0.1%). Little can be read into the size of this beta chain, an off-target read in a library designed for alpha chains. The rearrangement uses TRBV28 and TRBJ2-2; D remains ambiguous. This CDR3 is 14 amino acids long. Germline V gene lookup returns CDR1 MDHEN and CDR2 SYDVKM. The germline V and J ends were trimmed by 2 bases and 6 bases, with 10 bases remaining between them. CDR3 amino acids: CASSLVPAAGELFF. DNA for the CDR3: TGTGCCAGCAGTTTAGTTCCCGCGGCCGGGGAGCTGTTTTTT.

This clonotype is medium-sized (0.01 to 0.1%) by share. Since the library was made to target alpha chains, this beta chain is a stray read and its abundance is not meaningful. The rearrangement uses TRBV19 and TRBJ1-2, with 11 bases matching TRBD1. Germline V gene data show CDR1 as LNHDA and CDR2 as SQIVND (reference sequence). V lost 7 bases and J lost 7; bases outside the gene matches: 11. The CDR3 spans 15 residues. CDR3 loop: CASTSSGQGAFGYTF. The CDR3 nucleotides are TGTGCCAGTACCTCCTCTGGACAGGGGGCTTTTGGCTACACCTTC.

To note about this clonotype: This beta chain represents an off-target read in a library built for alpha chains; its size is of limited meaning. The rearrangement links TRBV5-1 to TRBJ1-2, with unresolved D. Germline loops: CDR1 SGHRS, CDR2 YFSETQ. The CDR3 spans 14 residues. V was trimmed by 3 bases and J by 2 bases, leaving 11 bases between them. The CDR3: CASSSWTGNYGYTF. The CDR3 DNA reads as TGCGCCAGCAGCTCTTGGACGGGGAACTATGGCTACACCTTC.

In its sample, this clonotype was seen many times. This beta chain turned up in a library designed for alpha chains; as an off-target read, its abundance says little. CDR3 in DNA: TGTGCCAGCAGCTTCGGAGGTTCTGACACTGAAGCTTTCTTT. Protein: CASSFGGSDTEAFF. The V gene is TRBV7-9, the J gene TRBJ1-1; D is unclear. The CDR3 consists of 14 residues. The germline V and J ends were trimmed by 3 bases and 3 bases, with 11 bases remaining between them. CDR1 is SEHNR and CDR2 is FQNEAQ in the germline V gene (reference sequence).

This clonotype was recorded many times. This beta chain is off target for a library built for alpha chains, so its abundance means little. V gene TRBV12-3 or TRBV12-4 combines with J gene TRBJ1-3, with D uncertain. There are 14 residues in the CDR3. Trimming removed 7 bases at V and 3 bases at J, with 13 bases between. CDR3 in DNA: TGTGCCAGCACTCCGCAAGATTTTGGAAACACCATATATTTT. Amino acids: CASTPQDFGNTIYF.

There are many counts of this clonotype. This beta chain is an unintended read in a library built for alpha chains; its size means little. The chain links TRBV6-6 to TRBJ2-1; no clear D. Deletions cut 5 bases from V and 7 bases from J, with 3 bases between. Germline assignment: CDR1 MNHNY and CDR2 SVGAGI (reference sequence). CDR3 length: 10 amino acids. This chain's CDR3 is CASSRNEQFF. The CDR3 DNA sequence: TGTGCCAGCAGTCGGAATGAGCAGTTCTTC.

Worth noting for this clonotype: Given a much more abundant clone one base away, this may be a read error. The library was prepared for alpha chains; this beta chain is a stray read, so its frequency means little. The CDR3 reads CASSLGDLTDTQHF. In DNA form, the CDR3 reads TGCGCCAGCAGCTTAGGAGACTTGACAGATACGCAGCATTTT. This chain uses TRBV5-1 with TRBJ2-3; D possibly corresponds to TRBD1 (5 bases). The tail of the sequence fits TRBJ1-5 better, so the J call may be wrong. Germline V CDR1 and CDR2: SGHRS, YFSETQ. The CDR3 sequence is 14 residues long.

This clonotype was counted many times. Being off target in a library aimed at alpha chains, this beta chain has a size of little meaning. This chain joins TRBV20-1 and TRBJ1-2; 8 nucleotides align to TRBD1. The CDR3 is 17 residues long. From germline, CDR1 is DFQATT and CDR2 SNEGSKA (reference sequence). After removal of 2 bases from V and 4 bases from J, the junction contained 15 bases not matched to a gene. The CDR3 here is CSARQQGASYSRYGYTF. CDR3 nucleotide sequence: TGCAGTGCTAGACAGCAGGGGGCGTCATATTCTCGCTATGGCTACACCTTC.

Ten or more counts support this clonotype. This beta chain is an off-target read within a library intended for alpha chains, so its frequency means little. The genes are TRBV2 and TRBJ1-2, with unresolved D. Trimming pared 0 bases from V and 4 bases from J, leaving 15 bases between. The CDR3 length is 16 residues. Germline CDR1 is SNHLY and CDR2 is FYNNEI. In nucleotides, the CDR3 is TGTGCCAGCAGTGAAGCCCCCGGCGAGGCAATCTATGGCTACACCTTC. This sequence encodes CASSEAPGEAIYGYTF.

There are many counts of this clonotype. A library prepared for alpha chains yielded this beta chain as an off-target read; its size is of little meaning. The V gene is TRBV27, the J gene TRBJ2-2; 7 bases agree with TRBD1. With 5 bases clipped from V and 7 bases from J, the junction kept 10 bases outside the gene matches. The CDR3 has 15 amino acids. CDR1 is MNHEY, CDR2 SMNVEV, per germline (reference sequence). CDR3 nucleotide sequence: TGTGCCAGCAGTACGACAGGGAGAACAGGCGGGGAGCTGTTTTTT. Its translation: CASSTTGRTGGELFF.

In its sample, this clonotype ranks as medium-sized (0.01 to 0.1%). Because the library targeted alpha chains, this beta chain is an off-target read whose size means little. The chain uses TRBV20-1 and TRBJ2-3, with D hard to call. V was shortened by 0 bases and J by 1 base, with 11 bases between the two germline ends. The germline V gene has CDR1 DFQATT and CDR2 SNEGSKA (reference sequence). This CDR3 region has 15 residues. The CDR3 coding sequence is TGCAGTGCTAGAGATCAAAACGAGGGCACAGATACGCAGTATTTT. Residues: CSARDQNEGTDTQYF.

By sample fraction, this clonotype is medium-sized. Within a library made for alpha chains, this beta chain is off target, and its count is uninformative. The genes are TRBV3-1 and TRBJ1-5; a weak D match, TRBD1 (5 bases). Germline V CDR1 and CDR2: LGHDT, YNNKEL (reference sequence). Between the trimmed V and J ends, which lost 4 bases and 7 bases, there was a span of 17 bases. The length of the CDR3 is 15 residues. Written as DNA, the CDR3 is TGTGCCAGCAGCCTCTCCGGGGGAGAGGGCCAGCCCCAGCATTTT. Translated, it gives CASSLSGGEGQPQHF.

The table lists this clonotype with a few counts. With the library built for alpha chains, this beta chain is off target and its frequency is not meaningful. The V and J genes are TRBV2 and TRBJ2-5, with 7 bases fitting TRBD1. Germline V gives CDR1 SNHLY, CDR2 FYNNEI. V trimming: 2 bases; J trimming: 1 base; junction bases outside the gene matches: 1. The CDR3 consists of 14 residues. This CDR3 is CASSERTGQETQYF. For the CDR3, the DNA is TGTGCCAGCAGTGAAAGGACAGGCCAAGAGACCCAGTACTTC.

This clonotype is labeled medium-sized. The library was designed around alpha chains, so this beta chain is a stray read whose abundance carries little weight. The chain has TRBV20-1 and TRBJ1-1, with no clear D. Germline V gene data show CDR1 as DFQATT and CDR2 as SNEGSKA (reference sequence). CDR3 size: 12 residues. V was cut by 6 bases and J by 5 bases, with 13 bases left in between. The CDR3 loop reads CSASLPETEAFF. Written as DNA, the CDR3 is TGCAGTGCCTCACTGCCGGAGACTGAAGCTTTCTTT.

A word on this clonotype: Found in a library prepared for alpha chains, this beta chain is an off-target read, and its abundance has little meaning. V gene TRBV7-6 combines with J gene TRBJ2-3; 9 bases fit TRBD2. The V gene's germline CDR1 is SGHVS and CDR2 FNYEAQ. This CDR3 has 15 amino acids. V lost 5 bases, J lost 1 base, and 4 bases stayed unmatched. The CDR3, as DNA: TGTGCCAGCAGCCGGTGGACTAGCGGCACAGATACGCAGTATTTT. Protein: CASSRWTSGTDTQYF.

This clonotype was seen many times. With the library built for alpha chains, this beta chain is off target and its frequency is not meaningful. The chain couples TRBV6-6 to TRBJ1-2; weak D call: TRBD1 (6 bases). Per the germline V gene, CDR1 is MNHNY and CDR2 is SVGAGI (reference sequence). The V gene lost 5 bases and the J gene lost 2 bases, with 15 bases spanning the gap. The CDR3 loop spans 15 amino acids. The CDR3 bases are TGTGCCAGCAGTCGCCCGGGACAACTCAACTATGGCTACACCTTC. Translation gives CASSRPGQLNYGYTF.

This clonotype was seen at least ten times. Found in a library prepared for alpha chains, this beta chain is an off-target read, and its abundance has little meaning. The chain's CDR3 is CATSRDVQQETQYF. CDR3 DNA sequence: TGTGCCACCAGCAGAGATGTACAGCAAGAGACCCAGTACTTC. This chain links TRBV15 with TRBJ2-5; D gene unclear. Germline assignment: CDR1 LNHNV and CDR2 YYDKDF (reference sequence). This CDR3 is 14 amino acids long. Trimming removed 0 bases from V and 2 bases from J, with 7 bases in between.

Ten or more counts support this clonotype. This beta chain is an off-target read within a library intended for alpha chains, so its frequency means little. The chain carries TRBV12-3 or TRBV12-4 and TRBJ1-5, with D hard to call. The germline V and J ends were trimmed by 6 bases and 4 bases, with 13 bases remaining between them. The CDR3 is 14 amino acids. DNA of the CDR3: TGTGCCAGCAGCCCTATGGGAGGGAATCAGCCCCAGCATTTT. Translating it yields CASSPMGGNQPQHF.

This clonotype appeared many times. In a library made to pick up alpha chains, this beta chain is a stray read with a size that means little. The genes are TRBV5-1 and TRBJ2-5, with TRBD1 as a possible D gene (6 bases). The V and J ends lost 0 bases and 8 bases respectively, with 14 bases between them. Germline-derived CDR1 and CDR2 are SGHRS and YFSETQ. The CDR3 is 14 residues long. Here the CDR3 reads CASSLGWTADTQYF. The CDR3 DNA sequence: TGCGCCAGCAGCTTGGGTTGGACAGCAGACACCCAGTACTTC. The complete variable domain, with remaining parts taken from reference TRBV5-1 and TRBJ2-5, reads KAGVTQTPRYLIKTRGQQVTLSCSPISGHRSVSWYQQTPGQGLQFLFEYFSETQRNKGNFPGRFSGRQFSNSRSEMNVSTLELGDSALYLCASSLGWTADTQYFGPGTRLLVL.

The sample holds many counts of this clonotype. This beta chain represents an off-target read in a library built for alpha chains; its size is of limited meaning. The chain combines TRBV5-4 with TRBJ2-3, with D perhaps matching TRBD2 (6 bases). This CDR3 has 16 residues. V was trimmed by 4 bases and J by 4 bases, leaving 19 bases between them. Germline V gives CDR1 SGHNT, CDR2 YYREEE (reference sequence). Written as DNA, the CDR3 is TGTGCCAGCAGCGTGGGACTGGGTCCGGGCTCAGATACGCAGTATTTT. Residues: CASSVGLGPGSDTQYF.

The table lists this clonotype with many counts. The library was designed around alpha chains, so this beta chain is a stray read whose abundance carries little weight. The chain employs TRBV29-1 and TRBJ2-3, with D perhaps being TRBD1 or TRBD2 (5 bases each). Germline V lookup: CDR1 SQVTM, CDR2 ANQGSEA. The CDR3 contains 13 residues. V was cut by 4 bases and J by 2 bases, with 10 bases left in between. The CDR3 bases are TGCAGCGTTGGGGGGACGCACACAGATACGCAGTATTTT. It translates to CSVGGTHTDTQYF.

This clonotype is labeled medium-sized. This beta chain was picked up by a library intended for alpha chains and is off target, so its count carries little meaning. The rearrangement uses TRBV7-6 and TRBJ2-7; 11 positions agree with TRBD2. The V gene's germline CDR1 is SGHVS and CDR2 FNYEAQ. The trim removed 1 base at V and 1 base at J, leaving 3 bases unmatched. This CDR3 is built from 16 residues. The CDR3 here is CASSLGASGGSYEQYF. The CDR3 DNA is TGTGCCAGCAGCTTAGGAGCTAGCGGGGGGTCCTACGAGCAGTACTTC. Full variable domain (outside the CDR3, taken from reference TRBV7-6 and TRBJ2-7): GAGVSQSPRYKVTKRGQDVALRCDPISGHVSLYWYRQALGQGPEFLTYFNYEAQQDKSGLPNDRFSAERPEGSISTLTIQRTEQRDSAMYRCASSLGASGGSYEQYFGPGTRLTVT.

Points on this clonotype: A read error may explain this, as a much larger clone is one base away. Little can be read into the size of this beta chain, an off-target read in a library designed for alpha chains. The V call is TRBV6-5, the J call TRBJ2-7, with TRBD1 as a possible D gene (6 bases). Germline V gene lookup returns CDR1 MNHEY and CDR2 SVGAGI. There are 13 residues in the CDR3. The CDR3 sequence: CASSYVRGNEQHF. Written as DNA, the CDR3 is TGTGCCAGCAGTTATGTCAGGGGCAACGAGCAGCACTTC.

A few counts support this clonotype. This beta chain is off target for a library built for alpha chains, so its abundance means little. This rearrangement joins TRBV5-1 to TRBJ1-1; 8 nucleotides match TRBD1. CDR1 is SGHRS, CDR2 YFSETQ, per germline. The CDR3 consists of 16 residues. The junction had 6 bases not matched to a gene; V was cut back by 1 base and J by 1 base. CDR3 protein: CASSLSGGKRNTEAFF. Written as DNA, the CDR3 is TGCGCCAGCAGCTTGTCAGGGGGCAAGAGGAACACTGAAGCTTTCTTT.

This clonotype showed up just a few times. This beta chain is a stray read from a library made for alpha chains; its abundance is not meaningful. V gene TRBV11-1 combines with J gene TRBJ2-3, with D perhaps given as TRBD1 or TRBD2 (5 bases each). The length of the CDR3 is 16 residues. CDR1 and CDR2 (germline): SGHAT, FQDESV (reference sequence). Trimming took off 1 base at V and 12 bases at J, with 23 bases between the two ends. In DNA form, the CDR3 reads TGTGCCAGCAGCTTAGGGTCGGGACCAAGATCATCAAGACAGTATTTT. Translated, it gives CASSLGSGPRSSRQYF.

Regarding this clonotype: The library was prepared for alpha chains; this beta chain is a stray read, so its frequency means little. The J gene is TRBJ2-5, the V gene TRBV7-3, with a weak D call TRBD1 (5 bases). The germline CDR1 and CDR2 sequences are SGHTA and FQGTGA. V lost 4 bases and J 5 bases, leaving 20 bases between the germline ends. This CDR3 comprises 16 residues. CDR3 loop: CASSSTGGSKGETQYF. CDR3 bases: TGTGCCAGCAGCTCCACCGGTGGCTCGAAGGGGGAGACCCAGTACTTC.

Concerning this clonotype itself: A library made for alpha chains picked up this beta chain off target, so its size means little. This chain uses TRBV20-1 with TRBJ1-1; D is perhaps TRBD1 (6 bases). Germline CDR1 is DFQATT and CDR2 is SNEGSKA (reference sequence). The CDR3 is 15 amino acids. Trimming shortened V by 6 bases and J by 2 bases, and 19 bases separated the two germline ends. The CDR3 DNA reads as TGCAGTGCCAAACAAAACAGGGCCCCAAACACTGAAGCTTTCTTT. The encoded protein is CSAKQNRAPNTEAFF.

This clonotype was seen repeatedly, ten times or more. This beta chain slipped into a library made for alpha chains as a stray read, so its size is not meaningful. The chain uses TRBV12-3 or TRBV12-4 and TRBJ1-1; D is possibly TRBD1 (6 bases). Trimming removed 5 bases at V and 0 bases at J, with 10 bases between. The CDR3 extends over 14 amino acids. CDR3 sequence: CASSLTGLNTEAFF. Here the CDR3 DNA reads TGTGCCAGCAGTCTGACAGGCCTGAACACTGAAGCTTTCTTT.